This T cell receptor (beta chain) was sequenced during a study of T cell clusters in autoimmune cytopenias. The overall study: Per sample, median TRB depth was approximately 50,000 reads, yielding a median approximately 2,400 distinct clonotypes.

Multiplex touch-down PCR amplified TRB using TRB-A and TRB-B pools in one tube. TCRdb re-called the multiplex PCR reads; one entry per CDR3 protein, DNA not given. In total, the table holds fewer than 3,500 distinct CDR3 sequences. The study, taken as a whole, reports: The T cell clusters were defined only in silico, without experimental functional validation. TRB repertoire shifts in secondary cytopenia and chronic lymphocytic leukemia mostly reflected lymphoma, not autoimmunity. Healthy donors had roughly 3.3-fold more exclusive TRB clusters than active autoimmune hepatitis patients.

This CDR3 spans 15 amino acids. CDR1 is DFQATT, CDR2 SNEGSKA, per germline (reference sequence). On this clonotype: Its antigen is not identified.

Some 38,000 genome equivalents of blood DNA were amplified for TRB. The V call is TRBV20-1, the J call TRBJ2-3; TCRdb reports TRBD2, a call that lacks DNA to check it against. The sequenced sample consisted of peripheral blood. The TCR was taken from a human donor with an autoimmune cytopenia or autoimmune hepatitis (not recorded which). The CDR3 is CSASVPSGSTDTQYF.